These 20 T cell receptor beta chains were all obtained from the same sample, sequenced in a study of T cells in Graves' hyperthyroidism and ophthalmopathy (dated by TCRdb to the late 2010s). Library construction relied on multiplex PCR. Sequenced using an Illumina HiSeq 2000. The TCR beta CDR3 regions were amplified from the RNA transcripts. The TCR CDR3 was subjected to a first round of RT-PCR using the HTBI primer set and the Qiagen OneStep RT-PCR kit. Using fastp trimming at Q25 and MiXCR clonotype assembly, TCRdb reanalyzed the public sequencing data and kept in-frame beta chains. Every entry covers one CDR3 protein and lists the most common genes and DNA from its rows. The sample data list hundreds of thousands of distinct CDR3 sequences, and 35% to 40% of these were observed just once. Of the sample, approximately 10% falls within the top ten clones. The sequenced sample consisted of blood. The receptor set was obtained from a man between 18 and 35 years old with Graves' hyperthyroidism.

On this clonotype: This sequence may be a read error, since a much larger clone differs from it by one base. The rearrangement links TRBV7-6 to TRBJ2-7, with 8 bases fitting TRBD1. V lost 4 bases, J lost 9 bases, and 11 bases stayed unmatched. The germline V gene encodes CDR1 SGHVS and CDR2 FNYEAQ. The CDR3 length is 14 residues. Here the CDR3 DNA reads TGTGCCAGCAGCTCCCGGACAGGGTCCCACGGGCAGTACTTC. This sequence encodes CASSSRTGSHGQYF.

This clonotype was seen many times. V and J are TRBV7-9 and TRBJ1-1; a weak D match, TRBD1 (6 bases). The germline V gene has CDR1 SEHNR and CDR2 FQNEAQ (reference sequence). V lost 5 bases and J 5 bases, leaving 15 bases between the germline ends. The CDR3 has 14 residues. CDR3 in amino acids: CASSRDRFLTEAFF. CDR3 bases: TGTGCCAGCAGCCGAGACAGGTTCCTGACTGAAGCTTTCTTT.

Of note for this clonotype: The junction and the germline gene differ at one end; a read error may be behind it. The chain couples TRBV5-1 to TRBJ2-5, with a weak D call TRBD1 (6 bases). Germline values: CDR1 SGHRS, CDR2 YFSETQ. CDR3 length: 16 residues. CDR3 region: CASSSDDRDTVKTQYF. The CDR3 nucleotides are TGTGCCAGCAGCTCGGACGACCGGGACACCGTGAAGACCCAGTACTTC. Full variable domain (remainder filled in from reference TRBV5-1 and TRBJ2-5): KAGVTQTPRYLIKTRGQQVTLSCSPISGHRSVSWYQQTPGQGLQFLFEYFSETQRNKGNFPGRFSGRQFSNSRSEMNVSTLELGDSALYLCASSSDDRDTVKTQYFGPGTRLLVL.

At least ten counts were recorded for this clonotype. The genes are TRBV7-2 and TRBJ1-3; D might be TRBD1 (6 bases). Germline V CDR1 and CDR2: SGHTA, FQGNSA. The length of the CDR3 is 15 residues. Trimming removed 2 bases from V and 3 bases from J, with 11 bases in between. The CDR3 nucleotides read TGTGCCAGCAGCTTACAACAGGGTGATGGAAACACCATATATTTT. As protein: CASSLQQGDGNTIYF.

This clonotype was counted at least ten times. The CDR3 spells CASSSGQGLNEQYF. In DNA, the CDR3 is TGTGCCAGCAGCTCAGGACAGGGGTTGAACGAGCAGTACTTC. V is TRBV7-2 and J is TRBJ2-7; 9 bases align to TRBD1. Germline CDR1 and CDR2: SGHTA and FQGNSA. The CDR3 spans 14 residues. V gave up 4 bases and J gave up 5 bases; unmatched junction bases: 6.

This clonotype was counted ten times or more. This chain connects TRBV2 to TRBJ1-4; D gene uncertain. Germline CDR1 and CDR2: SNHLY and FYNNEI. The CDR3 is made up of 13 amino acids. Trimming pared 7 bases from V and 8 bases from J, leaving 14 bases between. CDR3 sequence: CASKRGKEEKLFF. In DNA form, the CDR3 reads TGTGCCAGCAAACGGGGAAAGGAGGAAAAACTGTTTTTT.

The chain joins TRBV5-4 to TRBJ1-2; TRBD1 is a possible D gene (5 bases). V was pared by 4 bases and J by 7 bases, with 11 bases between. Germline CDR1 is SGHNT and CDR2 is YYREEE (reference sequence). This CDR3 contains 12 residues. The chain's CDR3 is CASSGGLVGYTF. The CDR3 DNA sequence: TGTGCCAGCAGCGGGGGTTTAGTTGGCTACACCTTC.

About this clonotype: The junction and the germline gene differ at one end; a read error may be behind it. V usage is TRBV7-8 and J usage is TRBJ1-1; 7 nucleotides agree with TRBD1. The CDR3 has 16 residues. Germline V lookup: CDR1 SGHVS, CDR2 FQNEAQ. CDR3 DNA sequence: TGTGCCGGCAGCTTAGAGCGAGGGGGCTCCTACACTGAAGCTTTCTTT. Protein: CAGSLERGGSYTEAFF.

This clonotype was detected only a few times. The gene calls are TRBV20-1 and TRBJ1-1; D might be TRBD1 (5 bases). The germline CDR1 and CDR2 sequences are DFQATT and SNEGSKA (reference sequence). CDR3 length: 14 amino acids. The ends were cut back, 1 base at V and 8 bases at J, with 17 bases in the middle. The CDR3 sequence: CSARATHGGPEAFF. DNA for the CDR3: TGCAGTGCTAGAGCCACCCATGGGGGTCCCGAAGCTTTCTTT.

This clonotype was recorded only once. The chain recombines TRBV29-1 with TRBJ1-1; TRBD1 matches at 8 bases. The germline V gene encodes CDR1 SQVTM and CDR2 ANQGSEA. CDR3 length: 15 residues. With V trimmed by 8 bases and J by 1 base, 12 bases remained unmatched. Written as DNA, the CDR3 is TGCAGCTTAATCGGTCAGGGGGCAAAGAACACTGAAGCTTTCTTT. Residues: CSLIGQGAKNTEAFF.

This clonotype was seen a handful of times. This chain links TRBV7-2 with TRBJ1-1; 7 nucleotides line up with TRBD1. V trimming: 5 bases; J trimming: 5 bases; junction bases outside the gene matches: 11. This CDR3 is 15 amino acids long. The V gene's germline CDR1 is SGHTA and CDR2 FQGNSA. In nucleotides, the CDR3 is TGTGCCAGCAGCCAAGGGGTTCAGGGGGATACTGAAGCTTTCTTT. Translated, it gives CASSQGVQGDTEAFF.

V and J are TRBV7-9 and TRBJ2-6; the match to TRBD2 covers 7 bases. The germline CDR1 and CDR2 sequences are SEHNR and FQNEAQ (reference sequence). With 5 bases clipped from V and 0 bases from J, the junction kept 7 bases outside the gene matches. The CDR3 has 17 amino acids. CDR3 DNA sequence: TGTGCCAGCAGCCCTGCGGGGGAGAGCTCTGGGGCCAACGTCCTGACTTTC. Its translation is CASSPAGESSGANVLTF. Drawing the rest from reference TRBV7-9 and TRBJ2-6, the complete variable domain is DTGVSQNPRHKITKRGQNVTFRCDPISEHNRLYWYRQTLGQGPEFLTYFQNEAQLEKSRLLSDRFSAERPKGSFSTLEIQRTEQGDSAMYLCASSPAGESSGANVLTFGAGSRLTVL.

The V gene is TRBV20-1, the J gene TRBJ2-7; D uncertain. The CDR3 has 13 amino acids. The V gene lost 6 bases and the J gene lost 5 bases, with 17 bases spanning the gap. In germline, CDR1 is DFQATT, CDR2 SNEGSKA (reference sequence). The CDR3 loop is CSASLPELNEQYF. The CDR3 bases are TGCAGTGCCAGTTTACCCGAACTGAACGAGCAGTACTTC.

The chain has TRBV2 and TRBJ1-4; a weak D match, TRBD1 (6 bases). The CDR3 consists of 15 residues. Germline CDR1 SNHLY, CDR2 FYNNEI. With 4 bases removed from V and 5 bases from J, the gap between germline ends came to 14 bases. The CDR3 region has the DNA TGTGCCAGCAGTGGGACAGCTGCGGAGAATGAAAAACTGTTTTTT. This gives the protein CASSGTAAENEKLFF. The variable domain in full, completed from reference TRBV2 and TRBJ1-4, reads EPEVTQTPSHQVTQMGQEVILRCVPISNHLYFYWYRQILGQKVEFLVSFYNNEISEKSEIFDDQFSVERPDGSNFTLKIRSTKLEDSAMYFCASSGTAAENEKLFFGSGTQLSVL.

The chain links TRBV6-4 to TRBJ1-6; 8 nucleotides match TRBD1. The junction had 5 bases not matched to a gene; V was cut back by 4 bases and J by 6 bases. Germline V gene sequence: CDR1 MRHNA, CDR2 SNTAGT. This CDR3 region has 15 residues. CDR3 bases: TGTGCCAGCAGTGCGGACAGGGAATTTAATTCACCCCTCCACTTT. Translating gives CASSADREFNSPLHF.

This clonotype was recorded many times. The DNA for the CDR3 is TGTGCCATCAGTGAGCCGGGACTAGCATCGACCTACGAGCAGTACTTC. Its translation is CAISEPGLASTYEQYF. The chain is built from TRBV10-3 and TRBJ2-7; 9 bases are a match to TRBD2. CDR3 size: 16 residues. Germline V gene sequence: CDR1 ENHRY, CDR2 SYGVKD. V dropped 2 bases and J dropped 2; count of bases not matched to a gene: 7.

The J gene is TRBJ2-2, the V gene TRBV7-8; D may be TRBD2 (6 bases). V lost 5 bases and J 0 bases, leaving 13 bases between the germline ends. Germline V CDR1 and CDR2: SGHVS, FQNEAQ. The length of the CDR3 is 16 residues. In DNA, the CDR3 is TGTGCCAGCAGCCAAGAGGGACTGGCGAACACCGGGGAGCTGTTTTTT. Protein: CASSQEGLANTGELFF. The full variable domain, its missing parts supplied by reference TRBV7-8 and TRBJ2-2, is GAGVSQSPRYKVAKRGQDVALRCDPISGHVSLFWYQQALGQGPEFLTYFQNEAQLDKSGLPSDRFFAERPEGSVSTLKIQRTQQEDSAVYLCASSQEGLANTGELFFGEGSRLTVL.

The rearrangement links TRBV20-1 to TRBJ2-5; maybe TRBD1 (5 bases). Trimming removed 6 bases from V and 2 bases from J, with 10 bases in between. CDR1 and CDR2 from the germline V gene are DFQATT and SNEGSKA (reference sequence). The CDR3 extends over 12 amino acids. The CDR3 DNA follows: TGCAGTGCCGTGGGGCAACAAGAGACCCAGTACTTC. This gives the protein CSAVGQQETQYF.

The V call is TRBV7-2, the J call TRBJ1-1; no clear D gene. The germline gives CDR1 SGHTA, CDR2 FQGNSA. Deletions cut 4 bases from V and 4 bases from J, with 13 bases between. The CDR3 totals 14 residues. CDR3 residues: CASSSVAGSTEAFF. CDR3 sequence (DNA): TGTGCCAGCAGCTCAGTCGCGGGAAGCACTGAAGCTTTCTTT.

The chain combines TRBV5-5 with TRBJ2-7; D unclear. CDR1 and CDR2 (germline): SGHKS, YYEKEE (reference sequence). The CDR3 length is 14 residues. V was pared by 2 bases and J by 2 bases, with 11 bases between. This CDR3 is CASSLPFPTYEQYF. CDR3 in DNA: TGTGCCAGCAGCTTACCTTTCCCCACCTACGAGCAGTACTTC.